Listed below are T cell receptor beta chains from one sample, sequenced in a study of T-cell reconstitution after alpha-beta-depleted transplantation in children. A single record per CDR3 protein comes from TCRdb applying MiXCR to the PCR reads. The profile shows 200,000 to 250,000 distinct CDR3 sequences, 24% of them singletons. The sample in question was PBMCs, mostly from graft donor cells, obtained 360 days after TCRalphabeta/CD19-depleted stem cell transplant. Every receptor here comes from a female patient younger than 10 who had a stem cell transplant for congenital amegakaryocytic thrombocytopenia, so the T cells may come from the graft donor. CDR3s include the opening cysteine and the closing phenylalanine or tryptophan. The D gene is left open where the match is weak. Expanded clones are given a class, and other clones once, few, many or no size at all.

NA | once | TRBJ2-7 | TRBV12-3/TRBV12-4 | CASSGYRAWIYEQYF | TGTGCCAGCAGTGGATACAGGGCTTGGATCTACGAGCAGTACTTC
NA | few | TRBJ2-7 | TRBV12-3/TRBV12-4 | CASSGDPSYEQYF | TGTGCCAGCAGTGGGGACCCCTCCTACGAGCAGTACTTC
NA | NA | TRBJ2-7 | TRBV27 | CASSFRGRGLSSYEQYF | TGTGCCAGCAGTTTCAGGGGCAGGGGACTTTCGTCCTACGAGCAGTACTTC
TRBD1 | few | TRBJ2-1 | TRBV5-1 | CASSLVWDRGRPYNEQFF | TGCGCCAGCAGCTTGGTCTGGGACAGGGGTCGTCCTTACAATGAGCAGTTCTTC
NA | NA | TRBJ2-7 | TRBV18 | CASSPRHYEQYF | TGTGCCAGCTCACCGAGGCACTACGAGCAGTACTTC
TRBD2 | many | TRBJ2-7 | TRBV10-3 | CAISGEREILYEQYF | TGTGCCATCAGTGGGGAGCGGGAGATCTTATACGAGCAGTACTTC
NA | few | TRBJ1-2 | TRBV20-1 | CSAPRDTGYTF | TGCAGTGCGCCCAGGGATACTGGCTACACCTTC
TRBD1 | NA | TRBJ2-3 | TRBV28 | CASGTGAYTQYF | TGTGCCAGCGGGACAGGGGCATATACGCAGTATTTT
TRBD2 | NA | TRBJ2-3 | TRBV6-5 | CASSYSGTSGLQTDTQYF | TGTGCCAGCAGTTACTCAGGAACTAGCGGGCTCCAAACAGATACGCAGTATTTT
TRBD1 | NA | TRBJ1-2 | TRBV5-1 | CASSTGGRNYGYTF | TGCGCCAGCAGCACAGGGGGACGGAACTATGGCTACACCTTC
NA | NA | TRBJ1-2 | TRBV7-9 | CASSPPSNYGYTF | TGTGCCAGCAGCCCGCCTAGTAACTATGGCTACACCTTC
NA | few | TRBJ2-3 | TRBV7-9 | CASGSPGRADTQYF | TGTGCCAGCGGATCCCCAGGGCGAGCAGATACGCAGTATTTT
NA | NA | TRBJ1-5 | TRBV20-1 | CSAHRVGQPQHF | TGCAGTGCTCACAGGGTCGGTCAGCCCCAGCATTTT
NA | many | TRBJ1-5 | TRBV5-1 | CASSTGLGDQPQHF | TGCGCCAGCAGCACGGGGCTTGGGGATCAGCCCCAGCATTTT
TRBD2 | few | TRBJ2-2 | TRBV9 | CASSSRTSGGPYVTGELFF | TGTGCCAGCAGCTCACGGACTAGCGGGGGCCCCTACGTCACCGGGGAGCTGTTTTTT
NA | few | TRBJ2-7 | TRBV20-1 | CSARSAIGSHEQYF | TGCAGTGCTAGGTCGGCCATTGGGAGTCACGAGCAGTACTTC
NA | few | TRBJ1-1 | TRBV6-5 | CASSYAPIVTEAFF | TGTGCCAGCAGTTACGCCCCCATCGTTACTGAAGCTTTCTTT
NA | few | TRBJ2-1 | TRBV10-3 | CAISESGGYRDREFGEQFF | TGTGCCATCAGTGAGTCGGGGGGATACAGGGACCGGGAGTTCGGTGAGCAGTTCTTC
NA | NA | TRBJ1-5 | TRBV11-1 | CASSLGGPSSNQPQHF | TGTGCCAGCAGCTTAGGGGGGCCGAGTTCCAATCAGCCCCAGCATTTT
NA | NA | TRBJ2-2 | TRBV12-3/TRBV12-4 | CASSFVQGRGAGELFF | TGTGCCAGCAGTTTTGTTCAGGGTAGGGGAGCCGGGGAGCTGTTTTTT
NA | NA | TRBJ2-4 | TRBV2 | CASSEALRWDIQYF | TGTGCCAGCAGTGAAGCGCTACGTTGGGACATTCAGTACTTC
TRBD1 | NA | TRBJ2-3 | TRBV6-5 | CASSYGQGAVGITDTQYF | TGTGCCAGCAGCTACGGACAGGGGGCGGTTGGAATTACAGATACGCAGTATTTT
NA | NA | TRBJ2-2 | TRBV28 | CASIKPNTGELFF | TGTGCCAGCATAAAGCCGAACACCGGGGAGCTGTTTTTT
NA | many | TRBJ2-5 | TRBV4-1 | CASSLTGQNQETQYF | TGCGCCAGCAGCCTTACCGGACAGAACCAAGAGACCCAGTACTTC
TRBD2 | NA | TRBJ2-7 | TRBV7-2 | CASSFGTSGYEQYF | TGTGCCAGCAGCTTCGGGACTAGCGGTTACGAGCAGTACTTC
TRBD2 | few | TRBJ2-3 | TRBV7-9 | CASSLAERENEDTQYF | TGTGCCAGCAGCTTAGCGGAGCGGGAGAACGAAGATACGCAGTATTTT
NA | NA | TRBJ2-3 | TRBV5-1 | CASSHPTGRDTQYF | TGCGCCAGCAGCCACCCTACAGGGAGGGATACGCAGTATTTT
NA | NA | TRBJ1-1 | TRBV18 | CASSLPGPTLAEAFF | TGTGCCAGCTCACTTCCCGGCCCCACCTTGGCCGAAGCTTTCTTT
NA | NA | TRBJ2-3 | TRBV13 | CASSLGGQRATDTQYF | TGTGCCAGCAGCTTAGGCGGCCAGCGGGCCACAGATACGCAGTATTTT
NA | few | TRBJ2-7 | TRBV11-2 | CASSLAAWGEQYF | TGTGCCAGCAGCTTAGCGGCTTGGGGCGAGCAGTACTTC